These 3 T cell receptor beta chains were sequenced from one sample in a study of chemoradiotherapy in HPV16-positive cancers. Method: immunoSEQ multiplex PCR; TCRdb's copy keeps in-frame clones and lacks some. The sample records 30,000 to 35,000 clones, 86% being singletons. The sample in question was blood, obtained from a patient who underwent chemoradiotherapy. The receptors originated from a human donor with HPV-associated anogenital cancer.

The chain combines TRBV5-1 with TRBJ1-2; 10 positions agree with TRBD1. Germline-derived CDR1 and CDR2 are SGHRS and YFSETQ. Trimming cost V 3 bases and J 7 bases; bases outside gene matches: 9. The CDR3 covers 15 residues. The CDR3 DNA sequence: TGCGCCAGCAGCTCTGGGGGGGACAGGGGAGTTGGCTACACCTTC. Translated, it gives CASSSGGDRGVGYTF.

V and J are TRBV6-4 and TRBJ2-2; D is unclear. CDR3 length: 13 amino acids. The germline V gene encodes CDR1 MRHNA and CDR2 SNTAGT. Trimming removed 2 bases at V and 4 bases at J, with 5 bases between. DNA of the CDR3: TGTGCCAGCAGTGACAGGCCCACCGGGGAGCTGTTTTTT. Its protein product is CASSDRPTGELFF.

The V gene is TRBV7-9, the J gene TRBJ1-5; possible D gene TRBD1, 5 bases. Germline CDR1 SEHNR, CDR2 FQNEAQ (reference sequence). V was clipped by 4 bases and J by 5 bases, with 12 bases between them. This CDR3 spans 14 amino acids. In DNA, the CDR3 is TGTGCCAGCAGCTCGCAGGGAAGGGATCAGCCCCAGCATTTT. It translates to CASSSQGRDQPQHF.